The source of this TCR beta chain is a study of T cell responses to AZD1222 COVID-19 vaccine. This clone was counted a few times. This table comes from immunoSEQ multiplex PCR, and its TCRdb copy is limited to in-frame clones, with some not included. The sample has roughly 53,000 clones; 85% to 90% are singletons. V was clipped by 0 bases and J by 1 base, with 11 bases between them. CDR3 length: 16 amino acids. Germline CDR1 and CDR2: LGHNA and YNFKEQ. This sequence originates from an adult in good health. The rearrangement links TRBV4-2 to TRBJ2-3; D not certain. The input for sequencing was peripheral blood, taken on day 0 of MenACWY control vaccination. The CDR3 loop is CASSQESGIGTDTQYF. CDR3 DNA sequence: TGTGCCAGCAGCCAAGAGTCGGGTATCGGCACAGATACGCAGTATTTT.